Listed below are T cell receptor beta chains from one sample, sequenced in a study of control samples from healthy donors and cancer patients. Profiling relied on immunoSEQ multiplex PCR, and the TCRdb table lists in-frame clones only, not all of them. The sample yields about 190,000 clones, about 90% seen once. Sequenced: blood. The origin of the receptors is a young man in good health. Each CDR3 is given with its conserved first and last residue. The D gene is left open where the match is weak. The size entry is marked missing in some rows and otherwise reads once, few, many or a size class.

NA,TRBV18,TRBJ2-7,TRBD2,TGTGCCAGCTCACCAGGATCTAGCGGGGGGTACGAGCAGTACTTC,CASSPGSSGGYEQYF
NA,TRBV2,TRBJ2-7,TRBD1,TGTGCCAGCAGTGTACCGGGACAGGGGTTTCGCAACGAGCAGTACTTC,CASSVPGQGFRNEQYF
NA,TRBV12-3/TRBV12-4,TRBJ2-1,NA,TGTGCCAGCAGTTCCCGACAGGACAATGAGCAGTTCTTC,CASSSRQDNEQFF
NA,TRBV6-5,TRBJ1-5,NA,TGTGCCAGCAGGGACGGGCATAGCAATCAGCCCCAGCATTTT,CASRDGHSNQPQHF
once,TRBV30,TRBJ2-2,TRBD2,TGTGCCTGGAGTGTTGCGGGACTACAAAAGAACACCGGGGAGCTGTTTTTT,CAWSVAGLQKNTGELFF
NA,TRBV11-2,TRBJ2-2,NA,TGTGCCAGCAGCTTAGGGGACTGGCGGGGCGGGGAGCTGTTTTTT,CASSLGDWRGGELFF
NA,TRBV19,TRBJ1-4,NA,TGTGCCAGTAGTGGAGCCGGGACTTCTAATGAAAAACTGTTTTTT,CASSGAGTSNEKLFF
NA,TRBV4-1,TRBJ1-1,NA,TGCGCCAGCAGCCAAGACCGCCCGGGGGGCACTGAAGCTTTCTTT,CASSQDRPGGTEAFF
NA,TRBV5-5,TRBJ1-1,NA,TGTGCCAGCAGACTAGGACAGACGAACACTGAAGCTTTCTTT,CASRLGQTNTEAFF
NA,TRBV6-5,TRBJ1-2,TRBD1,TGTGCCAGCAACCTCGGACAGGGAAACTATGGCTACACCTTC,CASNLGQGNYGYTF
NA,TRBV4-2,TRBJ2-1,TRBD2,TGTGCCAGCAGCCAATCCCTACTTCAGGCGGGGGGGGACAATGAGCAGTTCTTC,CASSQSLLQAGGDNEQFF
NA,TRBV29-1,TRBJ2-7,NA,TGCAGCGTGGGCCGACAGGATGTGGGCCTGGGCGCCTACGAGCAGTACTTC,CSVGRQDVGLGAYEQYF
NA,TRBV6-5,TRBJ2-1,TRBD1,TGTGCCAGCAGCCATAGTACAGGGGCGTCCGGTGAGCAGTTCTTC,CASSHSTGASGEQFF
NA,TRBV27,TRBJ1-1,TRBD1,TGTGCCAGCAGTAATATACAGGGGTTGAACACTGAAGCTTTCTTT,CASSNIQGLNTEAFF
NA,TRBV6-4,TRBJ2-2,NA,TGTGCCAGCAGGGACCTCGCGAACACCGGGGAGCTGTTTTTT,CASRDLANTGELFF
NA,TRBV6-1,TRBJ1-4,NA,TGTGCCAGCAGTGAATCCGGGGGTAGGGGGGAAAAACTGTTTTTT,CASSESGGRGEKLFF
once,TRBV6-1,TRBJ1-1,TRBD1,TGTGCCAGCAGCGAAGGGACAGATTTGAACACTGAAGCTTTCTTT,CASSEGTDLNTEAFF
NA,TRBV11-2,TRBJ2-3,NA,TGTGCCAGCAGCTTAGGGTGGCAGGGTACTAGCACAGATACGCAGTATTTT,CASSLGWQGTSTDTQYF
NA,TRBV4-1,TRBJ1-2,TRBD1,TGCGCCAGCAGCCCAGGGACAGATACTAACTATGGCTACACCTTC,CASSPGTDTNYGYTF
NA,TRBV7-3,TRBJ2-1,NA,TGTGCCAGCAGCTCGGAGGGCAATGAGCAGTTCTTC,CASSSEGNEQFF
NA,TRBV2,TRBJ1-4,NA,TGTGCCAGCTGTGGGGTTGGGACAACTAATGAAAAACTGTTTTTT,CASCGVGTTNEKLFF
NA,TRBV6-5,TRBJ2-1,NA,TGTGCCAGCAGTTACTCGACGGGGGTGAATGAGCAGTTCTTC,CASSYSTGVNEQFF
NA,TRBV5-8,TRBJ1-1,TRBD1,TGTGCCAGCAGCCCGGGAGGAGGGACAGGATTAGGGAACACTGAAGCTTTCTTT,CASSPGGGTGLGNTEAFF
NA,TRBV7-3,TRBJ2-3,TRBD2,TGTGCCAGCAGCTTTTCCGGGGGGGCCTCAGATACGCAGTATTTT,CASSFSGGASDTQYF
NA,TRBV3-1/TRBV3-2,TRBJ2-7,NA,TGTGCCAGCAGCGGCCCCTACGAGCAGTACTTC,CASSGPYEQYF
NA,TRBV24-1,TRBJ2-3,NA,TGTGCCACCAGTGATTCCGACGCACATTCGACAGATACGCAGTATTTT,CATSDSDAHSTDTQYF
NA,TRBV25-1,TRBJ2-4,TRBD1,TGTGCCAGCAGTGCTAACAGGGGGCGCTGGGACATTCAGTACTTC,CASSANRGRWDIQYF
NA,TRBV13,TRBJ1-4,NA,TGTGCCAGCAGCTTAGGTCCCGGCAGGGAAAAACTGTTTTTT,CASSLGPGREKLFF
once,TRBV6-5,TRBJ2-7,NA,TGTGCCATCCTAGGGGGGCTCTACGAGCAGTACTTC,CAILGGLYEQYF